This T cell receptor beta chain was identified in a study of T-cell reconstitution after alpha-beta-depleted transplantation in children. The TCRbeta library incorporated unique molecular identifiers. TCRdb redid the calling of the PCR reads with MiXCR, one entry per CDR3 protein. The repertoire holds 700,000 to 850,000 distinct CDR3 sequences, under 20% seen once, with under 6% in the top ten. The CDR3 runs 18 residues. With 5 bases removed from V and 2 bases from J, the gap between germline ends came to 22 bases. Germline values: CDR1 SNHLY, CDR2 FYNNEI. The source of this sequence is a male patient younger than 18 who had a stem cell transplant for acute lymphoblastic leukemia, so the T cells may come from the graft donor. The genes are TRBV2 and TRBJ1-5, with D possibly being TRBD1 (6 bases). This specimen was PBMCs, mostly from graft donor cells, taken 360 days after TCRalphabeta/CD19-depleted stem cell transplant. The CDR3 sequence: CASSLTGLRRGGNQPQHF. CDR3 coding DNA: TGTGCCAGCAGTCTAACAGGGTTACGGCGGGGAGGCAATCAGCCCCAGCATTTT.